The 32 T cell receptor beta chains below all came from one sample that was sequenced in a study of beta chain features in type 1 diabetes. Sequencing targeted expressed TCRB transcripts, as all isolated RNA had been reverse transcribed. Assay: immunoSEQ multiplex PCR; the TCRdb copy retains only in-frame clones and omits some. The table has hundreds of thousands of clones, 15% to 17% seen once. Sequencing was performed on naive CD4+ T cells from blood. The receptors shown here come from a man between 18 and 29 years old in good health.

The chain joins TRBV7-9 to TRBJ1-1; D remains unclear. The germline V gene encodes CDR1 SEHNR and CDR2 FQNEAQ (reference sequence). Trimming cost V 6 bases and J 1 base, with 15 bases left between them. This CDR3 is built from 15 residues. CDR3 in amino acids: CASRKGESENTEAFF. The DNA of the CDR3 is TGTGCCAGCAGAAAAGGAGAGTCCGAGAACACTGAAGCTTTCTTT.

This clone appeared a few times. CDR3 protein: CSAPPASGLNTQYF. For the CDR3, the DNA is TGCAGCGCCCCGCCTGCTAGTGGGCTGAATACGCAGTATTTT. This sequence joins TRBV29-1 and TRBJ2-3; the D is unclear. V lost 7 bases, J lost 7 bases, and 21 bases lay in between. Germline assignment: CDR1 SQVTM and CDR2 ANQGSEA. This CDR3 is 14 amino acids long.

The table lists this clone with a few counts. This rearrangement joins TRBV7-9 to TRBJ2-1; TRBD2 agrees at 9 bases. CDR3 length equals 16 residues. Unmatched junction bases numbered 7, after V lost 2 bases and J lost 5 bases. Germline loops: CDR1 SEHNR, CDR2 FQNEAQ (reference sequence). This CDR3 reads CASSLMASGTHNEQFF. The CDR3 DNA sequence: TGTGCCAGCAGCTTAATGGCTAGCGGGACCCACAATGAGCAGTTCTTC.

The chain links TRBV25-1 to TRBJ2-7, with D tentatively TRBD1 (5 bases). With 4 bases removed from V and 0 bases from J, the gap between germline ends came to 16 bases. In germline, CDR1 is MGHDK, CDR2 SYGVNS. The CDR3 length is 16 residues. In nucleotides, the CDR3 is TGTGCCAGCAGTGGCCAGGGTACAACCTTCTCCTACGAGCAGTACTTC. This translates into CASSGQGTTFSYEQYF.

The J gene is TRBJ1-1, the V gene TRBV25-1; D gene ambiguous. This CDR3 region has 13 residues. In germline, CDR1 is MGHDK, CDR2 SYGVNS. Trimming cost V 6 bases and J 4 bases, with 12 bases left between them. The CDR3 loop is CASRPDKATEAFF. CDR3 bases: TGTGCCAGCAGACCTGATAAAGCCACTGAAGCTTTCTTT.

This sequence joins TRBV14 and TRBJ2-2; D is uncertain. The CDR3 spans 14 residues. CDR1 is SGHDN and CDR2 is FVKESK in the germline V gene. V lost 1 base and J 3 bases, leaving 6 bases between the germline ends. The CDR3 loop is CASSQGIHTGELFF. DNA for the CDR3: TGTGCCAGCAGCCAAGGGATACACACCGGGGAGCTGTTTTTT.

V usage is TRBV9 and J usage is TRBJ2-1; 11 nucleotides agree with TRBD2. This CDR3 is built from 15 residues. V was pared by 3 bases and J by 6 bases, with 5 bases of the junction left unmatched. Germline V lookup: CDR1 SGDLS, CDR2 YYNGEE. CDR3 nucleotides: TGTGCCAGCAGCGCGGGACTAGCGGAGAGCAATGAGCAGTTCTTC. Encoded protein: CASSAGLAESNEQFF.

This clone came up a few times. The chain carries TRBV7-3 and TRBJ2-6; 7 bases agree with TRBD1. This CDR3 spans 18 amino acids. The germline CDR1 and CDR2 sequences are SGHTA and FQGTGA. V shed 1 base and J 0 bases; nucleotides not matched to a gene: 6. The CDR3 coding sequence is TGTGCCAGCAGCTTAAAAAGGGACAGACCCTCTGGGGCCAACGTCCTGACTTTC. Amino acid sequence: CASSLKRDRPSGANVLTF.

The CDR3 nucleotides read TGTGCCAGCAGTCGAGACGCGAACACCGGGGAGCTGTTTTTT. Protein product: CASSRDANTGELFF. The chain has TRBV25-1 and TRBJ2-2; D call uncertain. This CDR3 has 14 residues. The V gene's germline CDR1 is MGHDK and CDR2 SYGVNS. The germline V and J ends were trimmed by 5 bases and 0 bases, with 7 bases remaining between them.

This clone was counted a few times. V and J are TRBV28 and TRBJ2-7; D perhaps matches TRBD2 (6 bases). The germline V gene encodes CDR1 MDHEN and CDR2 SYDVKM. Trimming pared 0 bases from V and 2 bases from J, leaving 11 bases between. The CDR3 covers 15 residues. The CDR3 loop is CASSLWDGRAYEQYF. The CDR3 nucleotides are TGTGCCAGCAGTTTATGGGACGGGAGAGCCTACGAGCAGTACTTC.

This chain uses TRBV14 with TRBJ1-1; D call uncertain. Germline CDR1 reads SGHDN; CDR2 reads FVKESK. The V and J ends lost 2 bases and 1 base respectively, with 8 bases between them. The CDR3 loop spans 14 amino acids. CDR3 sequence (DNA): TGTGCCAGCAGCCAAAGGTCAGCGAACACTGAAGCTTTCTTT. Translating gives CASSQRSANTEAFF.

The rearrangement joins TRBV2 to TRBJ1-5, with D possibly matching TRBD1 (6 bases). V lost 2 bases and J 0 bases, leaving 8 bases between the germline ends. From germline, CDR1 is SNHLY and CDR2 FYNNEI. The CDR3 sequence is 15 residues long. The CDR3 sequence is CASSERQVSNQPQHF. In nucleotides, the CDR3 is TGTGCCAGCAGTGAAAGACAGGTTAGCAATCAGCCCCAGCATTTT. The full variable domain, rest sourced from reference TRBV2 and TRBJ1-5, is EPEVTQTPSHQVTQMGQEVILRCVPISNHLYFYWYRQILGQKVEFLVSFYNNEISEKSEIFDDQFSVERPDGSNFTLKIRSTKLEDSAMYFCASSERQVSNQPQHFGDGTRLSIL.

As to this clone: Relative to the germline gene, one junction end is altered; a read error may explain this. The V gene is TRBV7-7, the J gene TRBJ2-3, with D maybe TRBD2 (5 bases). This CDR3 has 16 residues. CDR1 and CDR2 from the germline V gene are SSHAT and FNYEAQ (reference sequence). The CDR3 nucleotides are TGTGCTAGCAGCCCCAACCCGACTATAAGCACAGATACGCAGTATTTT. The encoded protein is CASSPNPTISTDTQYF.

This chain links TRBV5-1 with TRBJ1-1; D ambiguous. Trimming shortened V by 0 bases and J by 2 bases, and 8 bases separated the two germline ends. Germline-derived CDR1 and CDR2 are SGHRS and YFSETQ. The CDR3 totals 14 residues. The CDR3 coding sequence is TGCGCCAGCAGCTTGGCCCGAGAAAACACTGAAGCTTTCTTT. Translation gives CASSLARENTEAFF.

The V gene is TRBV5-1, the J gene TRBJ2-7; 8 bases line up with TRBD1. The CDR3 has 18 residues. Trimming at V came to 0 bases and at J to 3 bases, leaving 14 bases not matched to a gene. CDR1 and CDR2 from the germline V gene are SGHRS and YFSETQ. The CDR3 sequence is CASSLVPPSGTGHYEQYF. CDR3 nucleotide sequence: TGCGCCAGCAGCTTGGTGCCCCCGTCCGGGACAGGTCACTACGAGCAGTACTTC. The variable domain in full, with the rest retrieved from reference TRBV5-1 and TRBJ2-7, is KAGVTQTPRYLIKTRGQQVTLSCSPISGHRSVSWYQQTPGQGLQFLFEYFSETQRNKGNFPGRFSGRQFSNSRSEMNVSTLELGDSALYLCASSLVPPSGTGHYEQYFGPGTRLTVT.

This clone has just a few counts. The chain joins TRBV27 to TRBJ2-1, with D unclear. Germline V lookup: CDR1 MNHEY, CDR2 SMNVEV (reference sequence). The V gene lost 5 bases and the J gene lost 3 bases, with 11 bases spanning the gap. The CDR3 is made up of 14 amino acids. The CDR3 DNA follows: TGTGCCAGCAGTCCCCGTATTCTCTACAATGAGCAGTTCTTC. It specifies CASSPRILYNEQFF.

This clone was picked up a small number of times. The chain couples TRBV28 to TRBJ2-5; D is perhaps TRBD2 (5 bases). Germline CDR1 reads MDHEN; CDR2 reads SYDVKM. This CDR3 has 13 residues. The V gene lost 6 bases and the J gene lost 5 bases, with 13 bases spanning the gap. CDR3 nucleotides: TGTGCCAGCAGATTACGGGGAAGGGAGACCCAGTACTTC. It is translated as CASRLRGRETQYF.

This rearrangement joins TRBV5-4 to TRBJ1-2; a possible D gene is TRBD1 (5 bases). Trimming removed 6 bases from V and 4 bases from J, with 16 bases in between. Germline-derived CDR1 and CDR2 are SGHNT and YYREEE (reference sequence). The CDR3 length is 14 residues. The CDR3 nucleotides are TGTGCCAGCAACCCCGACAGACATTCCTATGGCTACACCTTC. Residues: CASNPDRHSYGYTF.

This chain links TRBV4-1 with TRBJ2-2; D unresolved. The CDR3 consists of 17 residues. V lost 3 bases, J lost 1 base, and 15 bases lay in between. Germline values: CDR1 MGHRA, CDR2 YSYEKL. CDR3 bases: TGCGCCAGCAGCCATCTGGTCCACGTTTTGAACACCGGGGAGCTGTTTTTT. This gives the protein CASSHLVHVLNTGELFF.

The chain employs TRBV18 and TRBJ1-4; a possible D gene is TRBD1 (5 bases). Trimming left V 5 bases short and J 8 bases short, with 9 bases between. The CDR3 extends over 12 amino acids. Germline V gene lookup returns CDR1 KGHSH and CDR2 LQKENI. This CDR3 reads CASSLKGEKLFF. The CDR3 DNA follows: TGTGCCAGCTCATTGAAGGGGGAAAAACTGTTTTTT.

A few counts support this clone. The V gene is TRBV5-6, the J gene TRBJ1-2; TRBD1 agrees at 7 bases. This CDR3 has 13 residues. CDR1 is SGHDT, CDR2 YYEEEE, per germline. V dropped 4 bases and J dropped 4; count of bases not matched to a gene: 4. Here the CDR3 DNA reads TGTGCCAGCAGCCCGACAGGGATCTATGGCTACACCTTC. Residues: CASSPTGIYGYTF.

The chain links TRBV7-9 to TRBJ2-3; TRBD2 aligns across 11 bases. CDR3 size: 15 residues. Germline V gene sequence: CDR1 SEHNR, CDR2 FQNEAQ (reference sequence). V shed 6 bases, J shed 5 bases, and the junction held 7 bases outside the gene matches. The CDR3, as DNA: TGTGCCAGCAGGATTAGCGGGGGGGCCCAAGATACGCAGTATTTT. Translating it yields CASRISGGAQDTQYF.

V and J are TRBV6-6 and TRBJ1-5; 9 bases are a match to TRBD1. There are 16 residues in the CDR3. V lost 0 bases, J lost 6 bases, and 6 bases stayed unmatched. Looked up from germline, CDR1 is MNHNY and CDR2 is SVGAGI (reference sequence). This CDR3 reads CASSYSRTGVGQPQHF. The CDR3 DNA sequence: TGTGCCAGCAGTTACTCGAGGACAGGGGTGGGTCAGCCCCAGCATTTT.

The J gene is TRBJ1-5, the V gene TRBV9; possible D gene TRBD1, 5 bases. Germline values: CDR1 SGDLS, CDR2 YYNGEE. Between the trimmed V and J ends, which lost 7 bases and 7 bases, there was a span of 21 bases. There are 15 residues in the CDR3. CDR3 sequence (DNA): TGTGCCAGCGGGAGAGCAGGGACCAACTCACAGCCCCAGCATTTT. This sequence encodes CASGRAGTNSQPQHF.

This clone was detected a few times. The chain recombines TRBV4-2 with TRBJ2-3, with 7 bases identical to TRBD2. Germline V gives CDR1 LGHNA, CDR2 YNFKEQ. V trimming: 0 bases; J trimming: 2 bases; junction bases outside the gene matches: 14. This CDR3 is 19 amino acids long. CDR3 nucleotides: TGTGCCAGCAGCCAAGATTTAGTAGGGCGGCGGGAGCCCACAGATACGCAGTATTTT. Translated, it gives CASSQDLVGRREPTDTQYF.

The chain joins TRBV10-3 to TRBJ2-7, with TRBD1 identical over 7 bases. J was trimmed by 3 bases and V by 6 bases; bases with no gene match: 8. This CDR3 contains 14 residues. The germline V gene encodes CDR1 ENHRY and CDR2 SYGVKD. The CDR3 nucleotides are TGTGCCATCAGACCTCGGGACAGTTTCTACGAGCAGTACTTC. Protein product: CAIRPRDSFYEQYF.

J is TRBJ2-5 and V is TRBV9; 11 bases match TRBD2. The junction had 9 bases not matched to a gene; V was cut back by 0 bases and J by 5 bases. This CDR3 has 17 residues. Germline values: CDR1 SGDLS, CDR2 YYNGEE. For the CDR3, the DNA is TGTGCCAGCAGCGTAGCTCCCCGGACTAGCGGGCAGGAGACCCAGTACTTC. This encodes CASSVAPRTSGQETQYF.

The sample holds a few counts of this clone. The CDR3 DNA is TGTGCCAGCAGCTCGGCGACAGGGAGCATGTTTTTT. It encodes CASSSATGSMFF. The gene calls are TRBV11-2 and TRBJ1-4, with 7 bases lining up with TRBD1. V shed 4 bases, J shed 15 bases, and the junction held 8 bases outside the gene matches. Per germline, CDR1 SGHAT and CDR2 FQNNGV. The CDR3 loop spans 12 amino acids. The full variable domain, its missing parts supplied by reference TRBV11-2 and TRBJ1-4, is EAGVAQSPRYKIIEKRQSVAFWCNPISGHATLYWYQQILGQGPKLLIQFQNNGVVDDSQLPKDRFSAERLKGVDSTLKIQPAKLEDSAVYLCASSSATGSMFFGSGTQLSVL.

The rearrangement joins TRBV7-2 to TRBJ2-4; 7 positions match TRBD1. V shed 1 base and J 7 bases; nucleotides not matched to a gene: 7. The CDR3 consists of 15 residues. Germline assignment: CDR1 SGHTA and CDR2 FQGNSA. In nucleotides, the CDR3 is TGTGCCAGCAGCTTAGGTGACAGGGATGGCAACATTCAGTACTTC. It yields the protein CASSLGDRDGNIQYF.

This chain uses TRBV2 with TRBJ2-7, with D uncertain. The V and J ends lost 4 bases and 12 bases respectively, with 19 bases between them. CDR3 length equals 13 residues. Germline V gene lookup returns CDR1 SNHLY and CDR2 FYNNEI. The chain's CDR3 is CASSAKNELRRYF. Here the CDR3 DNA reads TGTGCCAGCAGTGCAAAGAACGAACTTAGGCGGTACTTC.

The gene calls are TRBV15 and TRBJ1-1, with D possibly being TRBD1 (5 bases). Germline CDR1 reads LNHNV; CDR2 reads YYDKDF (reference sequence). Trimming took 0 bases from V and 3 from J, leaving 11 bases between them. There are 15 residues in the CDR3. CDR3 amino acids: CATSRDGAGDTEAFF. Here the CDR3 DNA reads TGTGCCACCAGCAGAGATGGGGCCGGGGACACTGAAGCTTTCTTT.

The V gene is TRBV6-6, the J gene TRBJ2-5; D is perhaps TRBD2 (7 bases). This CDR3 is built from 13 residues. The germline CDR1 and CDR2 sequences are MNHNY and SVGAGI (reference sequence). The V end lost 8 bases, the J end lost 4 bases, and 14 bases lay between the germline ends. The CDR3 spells CASDRGGPETQYF. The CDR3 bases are TGTGCCAGCGATAGGGGGGGGCCAGAGACCCAGTACTTC.